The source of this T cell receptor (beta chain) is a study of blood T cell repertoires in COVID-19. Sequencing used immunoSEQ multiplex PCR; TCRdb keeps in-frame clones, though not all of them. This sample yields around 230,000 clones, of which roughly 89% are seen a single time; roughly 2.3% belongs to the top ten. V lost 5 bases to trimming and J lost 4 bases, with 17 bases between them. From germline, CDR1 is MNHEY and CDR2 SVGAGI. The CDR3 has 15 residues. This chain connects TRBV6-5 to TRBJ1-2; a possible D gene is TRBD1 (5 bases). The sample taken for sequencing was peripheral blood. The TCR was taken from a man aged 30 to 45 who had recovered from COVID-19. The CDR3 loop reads CASSRRPGQGYGYTF. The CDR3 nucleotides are TGTGCCAGCAGTCGTCGCCCGGGCCAGGGCTATGGCTACACCTTC.